This TCR beta chain is from a study of glioma-infiltrating T cells (TCRdb year 2016). With regard to the full study: Glioma tissue, non-neoplastic brain tissue and matched peripheral blood mononuclear cells were used as sources from which TCR alpha- and beta-chain repertoires were sequenced. To gauge divergence between tissue and blood T-cell populations, every tissue-infiltrating repertoire was compared against the peripheral blood repertoire from the same patient. The paired cohort comprised three low-grade glioma patients, about eight primary glioblastoma patients and three non-glioma patients contributing non-neoplastic brain tissue.

The iRepertoire nested amplicon-rescue multiplex PCR (arm-PCR) platform was used to amplify TCR alpha and beta CDR3 regions from RNA. The input for one-step reverse transcription and amplification was roughly 90-450 ng of tissue mRNA or PBMC total RNA. Following bead purification, Illumina adapters were added by a secondary multiplex PCR, and the libraries were gel-purified between 200 and 400 bp. Demultiplexing relied on internal 6-nucleotide barcodes carried by the libraries. The libraries were sequenced on an Illumina MiSeq using 2x220 or 2x250 nucleotide paired-end reads. Concerning the study's data processing: Paired reads were merged with FLASH 1.2.11 and aligned to the GRCh37 human genome with BWA-MEM before extracting TRA and TRB reads. For V and J assignment, an IMGT-derived reference of cassette sequences and CDR3 motifs that included pseudogenes was used. Three-frame translation of reads was performed, and productive CDR3s were defined as those with a C...FGXG motif and no stop codons. Clonotypes were defined as unique combinations of V-J cassette pair and CDR3 amino acid sequence. Reads were filtered by Hamming distance, with the threshold set by the sequence error rate of each sample in mapped regions. TCRdb handled the public reads itself, with Q25 trimming in fastp and clone calling in MiXCR, and kept productive beta chains. CDR3 protein sequences are deduplicated, and each keeps its most common genes and DNA. TCRdb's processing, not the authors' own work, is the source of the V and J calls. This sample holds over 120,000 distinct CDR3 sequences; 39% were observed only once. Roughly 20% of the sample belongs to the ten largest clones.

Ends trimmed: V by 6 bases, J by 8 bases; bases unmatched to a gene: 9. CDR3 length: 14 amino acids, cysteine to phenylalanine. Only the CDR3 DNA is retained, 42 bases long and in frame from the first base. CDR1 and CDR2, per the germline V gene (reference sequence), are MNHEY and SMNVEV. The research as a whole found: Tissue and blood shared very few CDR3 sequences, a result attributed to high CDR3 diversity and limited sampling. The group comparisons were based on small numbers of patients: three non-neoplastic, three low-grade glioma and fewer than ten glioblastoma patients. VJ-independent divergence between tissue and blood was below expectation in non-neoplastic patients but above expectation in all gliomas, especially low-grade gliomas.

This clonotype occurred many times. Its antigen target is currently unknown. No much larger clonotype is one base removed from it; base qualities were not supplied. This clonotype was obtained from a human donor with low-grade glioma or glioblastoma, undergoing nonglioma brain surgery, or in good health (not recorded which). The sequence links TRBV27 to TRBJ1-2, with 10 bases aligning to TRBD1. Sequenced sample: glioma tissue, nonneoplastic brain tissue, or PBMCs (not recorded which). The CDR3 protein sequence reads: CASSLDRGLSGYTF. The DNA is TGTGCCAGCAGCCTCGACAGGGGGCTTAGCGGCTACACCTTC.